These 8 T cell receptor beta chains originate from one sample sequenced in a study of shared clonotypes between healthy human individuals. Method: immunoSEQ multiplex PCR; TCRdb's copy keeps in-frame clones and lacks some. Of about 490,000 clones in the sample, about 72% were seen once. The specimen was PBMCs. These receptor sequences come from a woman aged 40-49 years in good health. Some clones in this sample may be carry-over from other donors' samples.

The chain couples TRBV4-1 to TRBJ2-5; the D is unclear. From germline, CDR1 is MGHRA and CDR2 YSYEKL. V was cut by 2 bases and J by 2 bases, with 6 bases left in between. The CDR3 totals 13 residues. The CDR3 DNA reads TGCGCCAGCAGCCAAACCGGACAAGAGACCCAGTACTTC. This sequence encodes CASSQTGQETQYF.

The chain employs TRBV2 and TRBJ2-5; no clear D gene. Germline V gives CDR1 SNHLY, CDR2 FYNNEI. The CDR3 is 14 residues long. The ends were cut back, 5 bases at V and 4 bases at J, with 14 bases in the middle. The CDR3 is CASSWAGAPETQYF. The CDR3 region has the DNA TGTGCCAGCAGTTGGGCAGGTGCCCCAGAGACCCAGTACTTC.

CDR3 residues: CASSLEGTSGRAAQYF. As DNA, the CDR3 is TGTGCCAGCAGCTTAGAAGGGACTAGCGGGAGGGCGGCCCAGTACTTC. This chain uses TRBV11-2 with TRBJ2-5; TRBD2 agrees at 16 bases. The CDR3 totals 16 residues. CDR1 is SGHAT and CDR2 is FQNNGV in the germline V gene. V shed 0 bases and J 9 bases; nucleotides not matched to a gene: 4.

The chain joins TRBV19 to TRBJ1-5, with D possibly being TRBD1 (5 bases). The CDR3 has 16 residues. Trimming removed 6 bases at V and 7 bases at J, with 22 bases between. In germline, CDR1 is LNHDA, CDR2 SQIVND (reference sequence). DNA of the CDR3: TGTGCCAGTAGAGTTGACCGGGGCCACGGGGAACAGCCCCAGCATTTT. It codes for CASRVDRGHGEQPQHF.

This clone was seen a handful of times. The rearrangement uses TRBV10-3 and TRBJ1-2, with no clear D. Trimming took off 4 bases at V and 4 bases at J, with 4 bases between the two ends. The CDR3 covers 11 residues. Germline CDR1 is ENHRY and CDR2 is SYGVKD. The CDR3 spells CAISVSYGYTF. The DNA of the CDR3 is TGTGCCATCAGTGTAAGCTATGGCTACACCTTC.

V and J are TRBV11-2 and TRBJ1-3, with 7 bases matching TRBD1. Germline trimming cut 3 bases from V and 3 bases from J; bases unmatched to any gene: 2. This CDR3 is 14 amino acids long. Germline V gives CDR1 SGHAT, CDR2 FQNNGV. This chain's CDR3 is CASSLRQGGNTIYF. The DNA for the CDR3 is TGTGCCAGCAGCTTGAGACAGGGTGGAAACACCATATATTTT.

V is TRBV5-5 and J is TRBJ2-2; possible D gene TRBD2, 6 bases. Germline V lookup: CDR1 SGHKS, CDR2 YYEKEE (reference sequence). The CDR3 has 15 amino acids. Deletions cut 4 bases from V and 7 bases from J, with 17 bases between. CDR3 in amino acids: CASSLLEVRDGELFF. CDR3 nucleotides: TGTGCCAGCAGCCTACTCGAGGTGCGGGACGGGGAGCTGTTTTTT. The entire variable domain, with the rest obtained from reference TRBV5-5 and TRBJ2-2, is as follows: DAGVTQSPTHLIKTRGQQVTLRCSPISGHKSVSWYQQVLGQGPQFIFQYYEKEERGRGNFPDRFSARQFPNYSSELNVNALLLGDSALYLCASSLLEVRDGELFFGEGSRLTVL.

The chain carries TRBV27 and TRBJ2-7; TRBD1 matches 9 bases. Germline trimming cut 2 bases from V and 0 bases from J; bases unmatched to any gene: 14. The germline gives CDR1 MNHEY, CDR2 SMNVEV (reference sequence). The CDR3 is 19 amino acids. The CDR3 DNA reads TGTGCCAGCAGTTTAGAAGGGCGCCTAAGGACAGGGGACTCCTACGAGCAGTACTTC. Residues: CASSLEGRLRTGDSYEQYF.